This TCR beta chain was identified during a study of blood T cell repertoires in COVID-19. Sequencing used immunoSEQ multiplex PCR; TCRdb keeps in-frame clones, though not all of them. Of some 300,000 clones listed, around 89% are singletons. This clone was found a few times. The V segment lost 3 bases and the J segment 6 bases; nucleotides outside the gene matches: 18. The CDR3 length is 17 residues. Germline CDR1 is SGHDT and CDR2 is YYEEEE. This TCR was sampled from a woman between 50 and 59 years old with COVID-19, enrolled during active disease. The sample taken for sequencing was peripheral blood. The V and J genes are TRBV5-6 and TRBJ2-7, with 7 nucleotides matching TRBD1. The CDR3 protein is CASSSLGQKIPRSEQYF. The CDR3 nucleotides are TGTGCCAGCAGCTCGCTGGGACAGAAGATCCCTCGGTCCGAGCAGTACTTC.